These 4 T cell receptor beta chains were all obtained from the same sample, sequenced in a study of T-cell memory formation after mild COVID-19. In TCRdb, the 5' RACE reads were re-called with MiXCR into one record per CDR3 protein. The sample lists 400,000 to 500,000 distinct CDR3 sequences, 15% to 25% occurring once. Sequencing input: PBMCs or a T cell subset sorted from them (not recorded which). The receptors derive from an adult woman who had mild COVID-19 (a few samples of this study predate the infection). Cell type and time point are not known.

This clonotype was picked up a small number of times. This chain joins TRBV7-9 and TRBJ1-4, with D tentatively TRBD1 (6 bases). CDR3 length: 15 residues. V lost 3 bases and J lost 6, with 14 bases in between. The germline CDR1 and CDR2 sequences are SEHNR and FQNEAQ (reference sequence). The CDR3 region has the DNA TGTGCCAGCAGCTTCGGTACAGGGTGGGATGAAAAACTGTTTTTT. Its protein product is CASSFGTGWDEKLFF.

Only a few counts were recorded for this clonotype. This sequence joins TRBV19 and TRBJ2-1; D may be TRBD1 (6 bases). Trimming stripped 4 bases from V and 7 bases from J, with 17 bases between. Germline-derived CDR1 and CDR2 are LNHDA and SQIVND (reference sequence). The CDR3 contains 15 residues. CDR3 residues: CASSREQGTRNEQFF. DNA of the CDR3: TGTGCCAGTAGTAGGGAACAGGGAACGAGGAATGAGCAGTTCTTC.

This clonotype has just one count. The chain links TRBV4-1 to TRBJ1-1; D is unresolved. The CDR3 runs to 13 residues. Germline V lookup: CDR1 MGHRA, CDR2 YSYEKL. The germline V and J ends were trimmed by 0 bases and 5 bases, with 7 bases remaining between them. Written as DNA, the CDR3 is TGCGCCAGCAGCCAAGAGGGAAGTACTGAAGCTTTCTTT. Its translation is CASSQEGSTEAFF.

The chain has TRBV7-9 and TRBJ2-3; D gene ambiguous. With 1 base removed from V and 4 bases from J, the gap between germline ends came to 9 bases. The CDR3 consists of 14 residues. The V gene's germline CDR1 is SEHNR and CDR2 FQNEAQ (reference sequence). The CDR3 loop is CASSLVVSPDTQYF. The CDR3 DNA reads TGTGCCAGCAGCTTAGTGGTTAGCCCAGATACGCAGTATTTT.